This T cell receptor (beta chain) was identified in a study of vaccination and CD4 T cells after COVID-19. Study context: Post-COVID samples were collected a median approximately 100 days following diagnosis, spanning 35 to 161.

With the Oncomine TCR Beta short-read assay, DNA from cultured CD4+ T cells was sequenced. TCRdb re-analysed the PCR reads in MiXCR, keeping a single row per CDR3 protein. This repertoire shows some 20,000 distinct CDR3 sequences, 43% found once; its top ten account for roughly 14%. Treatment denoted: approximately nine-day PBMC culture with coronavirus spike peptide pools or control peptides (ViraFEST assay). Concerning this clonotype itself: Its antigen is unknown.

Sequencing was performed on CD4+ T cells from blood, cultured in vitro. The clonotype originates from a human donor who had recovered from COVID-19.

DNA for the CDR3: TGCAGTGCCCAACTAGGCACAGATACGCAGTATTTT. Protein product: CSAQLGTDTQYF. The chain carries TRBV20-1 and TRBJ2-3; weak D call: TRBD2 (5 bases). The CDR3 extends over 12 amino acids. The germline gives CDR1 DFQATT, CDR2 SNEGSKA (reference sequence). The germline V and J ends were trimmed by 6 bases and 1 base, with 8 bases remaining between them.